This TCR beta chain was observed in a study of CD8 T cells in Susac syndrome. About the study: Patients with Susac syndrome were, at the time of blood collection, therapy-naive, maintained on corticosteroids, or maintained on intravenous immunoglobulin alone. Study observations and caveats: Clonal expansion was absent from the CD4+ T cell repertoires in Susac syndrome.

In this sample, this clonotype turned up a few times. Its antigen is currently unknown. CD8+ and CD4+ T cells circulating in blood were sequenced for TCR beta. The V gene's germline CDR1 is SEHNR and CDR2 FQNEAQ (reference sequence). The V end was cut by 5 bases, the J end by 7 bases, with 9 bases between. The CDR3 is made up of 12 amino acids. When the RNA was reverse transcribed, random hexamers were used with an input of roughly 0.45 to 1 ug. Across 54 Vbeta and 13 Jbeta, TCR beta CDR3 was amplified with immunoSEQ multiplex PCR. From the immunoSEQ multiplex PCR reads, TCRdb called clonotypes with MiXCR, one entry per CDR3 protein. Of under 80,000 distinct CDR3 sequences in the sample, approximately 94% were seen once.

This TCR came from a human donor with Susac syndrome. Sequences were obtained from CD4+ T cells from PBMCs. J is TRBJ2-1 and V is TRBV7-9; no clear D gene. CDR3 sequence: CASSPPQNEQFF. CDR3 nucleotide sequence: TGTGCCAGCAGCCCTCCACAGAATGAGCAGTTCTTC.